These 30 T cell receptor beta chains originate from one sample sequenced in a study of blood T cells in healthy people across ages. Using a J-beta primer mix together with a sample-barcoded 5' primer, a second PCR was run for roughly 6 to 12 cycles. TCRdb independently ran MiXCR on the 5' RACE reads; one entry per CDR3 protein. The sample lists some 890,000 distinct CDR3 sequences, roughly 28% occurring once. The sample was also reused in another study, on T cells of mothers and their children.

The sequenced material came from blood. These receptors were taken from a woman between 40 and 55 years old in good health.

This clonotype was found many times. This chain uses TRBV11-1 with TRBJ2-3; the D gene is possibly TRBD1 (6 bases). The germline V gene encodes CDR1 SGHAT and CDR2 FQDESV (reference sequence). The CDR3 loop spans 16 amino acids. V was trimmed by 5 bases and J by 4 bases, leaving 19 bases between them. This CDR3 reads CASSPWDTLNADTQYF. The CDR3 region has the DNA TGTGCCAGCAGCCCATGGGACACCTTGAACGCAGATACGCAGTATTTT.

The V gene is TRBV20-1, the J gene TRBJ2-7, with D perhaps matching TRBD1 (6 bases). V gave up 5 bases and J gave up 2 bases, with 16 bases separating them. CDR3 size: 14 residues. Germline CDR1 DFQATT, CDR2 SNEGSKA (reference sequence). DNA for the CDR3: TGCAGTGCTCAAATCGGGACAACCCCCTACGAGCAGTACTTC. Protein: CSAQIGTTPYEQYF.

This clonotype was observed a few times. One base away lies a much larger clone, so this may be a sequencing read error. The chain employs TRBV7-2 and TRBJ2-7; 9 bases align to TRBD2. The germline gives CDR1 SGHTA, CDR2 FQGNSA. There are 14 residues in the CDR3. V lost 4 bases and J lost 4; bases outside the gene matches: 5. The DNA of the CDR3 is TGTGCCAGCAGCTGTGCGGGGGGGCTGTACGAGCAGTACTTC. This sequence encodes CASSCAGGLYEQYF. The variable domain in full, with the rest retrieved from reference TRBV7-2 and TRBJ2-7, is GAGVSQSPSNKVTEKGKDVELRCDPISGHTALYWYRQSLGQGLEFLIYFQGNSAPDKSGLPSDRFSAERTGGSVSTLTIQRTQQEDSAVYLCASSCAGGLYEQYFGPGTRLTVT.

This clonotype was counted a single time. The DNA of the CDR3 is TGTGCCAGCAGCCAAAACGAGGGGTTCTATGGCTACACCTTC. Protein product: CASSQNEGFYGYTF. The chain uses TRBV5-6 and TRBJ1-2; perhaps TRBD1 as D (5 bases). This CDR3 has 14 residues. V shed 4 bases and J shed 4 bases, with 14 bases lying between them. Germline CDR1 and CDR2: SGHDT and YYEEEE.

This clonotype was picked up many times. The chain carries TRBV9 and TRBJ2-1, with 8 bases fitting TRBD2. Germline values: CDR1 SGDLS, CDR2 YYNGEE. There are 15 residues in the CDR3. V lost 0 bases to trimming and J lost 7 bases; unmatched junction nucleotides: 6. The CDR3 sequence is CASSVESSGHNEQFF. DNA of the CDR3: TGTGCCAGCAGCGTAGAGTCTAGCGGGCATAATGAGCAGTTCTTC.

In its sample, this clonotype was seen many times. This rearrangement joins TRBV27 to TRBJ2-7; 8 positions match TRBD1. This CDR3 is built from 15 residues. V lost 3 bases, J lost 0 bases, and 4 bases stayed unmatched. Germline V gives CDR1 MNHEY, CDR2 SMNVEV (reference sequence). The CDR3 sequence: CASSFGQGASYEQYF. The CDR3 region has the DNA TGTGCCAGCAGTTTTGGACAGGGAGCCTCCTACGAGCAGTACTTC.

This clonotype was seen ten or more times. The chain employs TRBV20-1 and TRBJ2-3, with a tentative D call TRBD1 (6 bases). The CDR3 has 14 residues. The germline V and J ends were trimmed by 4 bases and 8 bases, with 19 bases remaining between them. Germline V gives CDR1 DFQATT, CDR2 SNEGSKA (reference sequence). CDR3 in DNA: TGCAGTGCTAACCTAAGACAGGCCTGGGGTACGCAGTATTTT. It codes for CSANLRQAWGTQYF.

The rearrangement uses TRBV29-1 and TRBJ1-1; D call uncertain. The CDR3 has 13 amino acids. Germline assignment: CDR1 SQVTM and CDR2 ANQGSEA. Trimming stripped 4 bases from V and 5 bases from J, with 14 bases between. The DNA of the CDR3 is TGCAGCGTTGCGTTGGGGTTGGGAACTGAAGCTTTCTTT. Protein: CSVALGLGTEAFF.

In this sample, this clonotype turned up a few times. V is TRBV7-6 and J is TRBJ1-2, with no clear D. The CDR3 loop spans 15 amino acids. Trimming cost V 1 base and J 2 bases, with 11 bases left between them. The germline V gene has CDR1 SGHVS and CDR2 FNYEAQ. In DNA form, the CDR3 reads TGTGCCAGCAGCTTAGGCGCGGGTAGAAACTATGGCTACACCTTC. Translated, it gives CASSLGAGRNYGYTF. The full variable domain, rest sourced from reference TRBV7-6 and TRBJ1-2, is GAGVSQSPRYKVTKRGQDVALRCDPISGHVSLYWYRQALGQGPEFLTYFNYEAQQDKSGLPNDRFSAERPEGSISTLTIQRTEQRDSAMYRCASSLGAGRNYGYTFGSGTRLTVV.

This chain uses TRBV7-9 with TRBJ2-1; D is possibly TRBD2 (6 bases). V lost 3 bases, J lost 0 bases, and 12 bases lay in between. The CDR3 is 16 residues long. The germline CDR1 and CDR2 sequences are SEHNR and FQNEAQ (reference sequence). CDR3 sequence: CASSFWRGSSYNEQFF. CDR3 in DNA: TGTGCCAGCAGCTTTTGGCGGGGTAGCTCCTACAATGAGCAGTTCTTC.

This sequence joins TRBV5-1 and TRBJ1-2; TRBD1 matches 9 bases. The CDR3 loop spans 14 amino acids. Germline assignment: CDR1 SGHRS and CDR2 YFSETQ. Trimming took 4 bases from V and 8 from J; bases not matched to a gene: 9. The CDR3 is CASSLTSGTGGYTF. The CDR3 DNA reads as TGCGCCAGCAGCCTTACCTCCGGGACAGGGGGCTACACCTTC. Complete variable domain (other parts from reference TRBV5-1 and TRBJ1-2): KAGVTQTPRYLIKTRGQQVTLSCSPISGHRSVSWYQQTPGQGLQFLFEYFSETQRNKGNFPGRFSGRQFSNSRSEMNVSTLELGDSALYLCASSLTSGTGGYTFGSGTRLTVV.

The CDR3 DNA reads TGCGCCAGCAGCTTGGCCCGGGACACTACTATCTACGAGCAGTACTTC. Translated, it gives CASSLARDTTIYEQYF. The chain uses TRBV5-1 and TRBJ2-7, with a weak D call TRBD1 (6 bases). The germline V gene has CDR1 SGHRS and CDR2 YFSETQ. V lost 0 bases and J 3 bases, leaving 16 bases between the germline ends. This CDR3 region has 16 residues.

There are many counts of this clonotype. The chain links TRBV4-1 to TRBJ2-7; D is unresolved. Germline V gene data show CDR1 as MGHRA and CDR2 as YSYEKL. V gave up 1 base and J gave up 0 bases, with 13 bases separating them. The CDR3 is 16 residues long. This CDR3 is CASSQGRTRDSYEQYF. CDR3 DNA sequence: TGCGCCAGCAGCCAAGGGAGAACAAGGGACTCCTACGAGCAGTACTTC.

CDR3 amino acids: CASSQDRDVTYEQYF. Here the CDR3 DNA reads TGCGCCAGCAGCCAAGATAGGGACGTAACCTACGAGCAGTACTTC. J is TRBJ2-7 and V is TRBV4-3, with D perhaps being TRBD1 or TRBD2 (5 bases each). V was cut by 0 bases and J by 2 bases, with 11 bases left in between. The germline CDR1 and CDR2 sequences are LGHNA and YSLEER. The CDR3 length is 15 residues.

The CDR3 sequence: CASSLYGGGTIYEQYF. For the CDR3, the DNA is TGTGCCAGCAGTTTATATGGGGGGGGCACAATCTACGAGCAGTACTTC. This chain joins TRBV12-3 or TRBV12-4 and TRBJ2-5; a possible D gene is TRBD2 (7 bases). The J call is in doubt because the DNA end fits TRBJ2-7 better. The CDR3 covers 16 residues.

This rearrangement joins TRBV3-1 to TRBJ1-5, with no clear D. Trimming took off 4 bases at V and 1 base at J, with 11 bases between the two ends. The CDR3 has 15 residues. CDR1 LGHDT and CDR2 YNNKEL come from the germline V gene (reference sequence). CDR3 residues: CASSLGPTSNQPQHF. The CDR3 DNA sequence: TGTGCCAGCAGCCTTGGGCCAACCAGCAATCAGCCCCAGCATTTT.

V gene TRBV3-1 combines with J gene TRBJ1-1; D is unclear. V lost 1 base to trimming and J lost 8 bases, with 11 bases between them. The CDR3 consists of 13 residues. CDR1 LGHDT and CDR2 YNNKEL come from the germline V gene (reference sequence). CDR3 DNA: TGTGCCAGCAGCCAAGGTCAGGCCGCGGAAGCTTTCTTT. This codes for CASSQGQAAEAFF.

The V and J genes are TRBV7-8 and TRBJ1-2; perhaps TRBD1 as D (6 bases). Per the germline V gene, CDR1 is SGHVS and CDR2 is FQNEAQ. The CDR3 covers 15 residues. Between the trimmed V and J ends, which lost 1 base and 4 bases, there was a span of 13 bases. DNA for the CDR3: TGTGCCAGCAGCTTAGACAGGCAGGGGCTCTATGGCTACACCTTC. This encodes CASSLDRQGLYGYTF.

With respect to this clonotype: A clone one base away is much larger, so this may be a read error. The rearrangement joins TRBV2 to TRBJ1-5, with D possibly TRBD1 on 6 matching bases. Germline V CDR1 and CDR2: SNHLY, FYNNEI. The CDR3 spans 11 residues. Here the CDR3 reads CASRLGQPQNF. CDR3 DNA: TGTGCCAGTCGTCTCGGACAGCCCCAGAATTTT.

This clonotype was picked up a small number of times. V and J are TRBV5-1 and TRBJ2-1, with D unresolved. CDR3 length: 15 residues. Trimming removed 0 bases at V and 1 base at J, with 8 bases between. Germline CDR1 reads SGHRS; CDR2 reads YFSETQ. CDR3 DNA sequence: TGCGCCAGCAGCTTGGCCGGGCAGTCCTACAATGAGCAGTTCTTC. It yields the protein CASSLAGQSYNEQFF.

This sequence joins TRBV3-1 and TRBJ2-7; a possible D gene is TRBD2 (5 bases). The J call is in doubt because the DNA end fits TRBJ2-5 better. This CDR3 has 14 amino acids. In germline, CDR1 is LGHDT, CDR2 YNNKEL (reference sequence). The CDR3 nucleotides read TGTGCCAGCAGCCAAGAAAGGGCTGCGGGGACCCAGTACTTC. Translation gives CASSQERAAGTQYF.

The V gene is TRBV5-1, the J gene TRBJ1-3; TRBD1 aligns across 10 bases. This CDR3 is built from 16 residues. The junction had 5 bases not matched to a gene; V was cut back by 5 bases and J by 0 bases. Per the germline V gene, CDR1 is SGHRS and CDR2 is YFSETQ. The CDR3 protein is CASSSTGGPSGNTIYF. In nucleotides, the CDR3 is TGCGCCAGCAGTTCGACAGGGGGCCCCTCTGGAAACACCATATATTTT.

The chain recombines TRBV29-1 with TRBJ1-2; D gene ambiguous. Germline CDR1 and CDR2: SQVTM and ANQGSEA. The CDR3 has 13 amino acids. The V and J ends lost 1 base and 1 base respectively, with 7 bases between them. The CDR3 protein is CSVEGSLNYGYTF. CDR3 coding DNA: TGCAGCGTTGAAGGGTCTCTTAACTATGGCTACACCTTC.

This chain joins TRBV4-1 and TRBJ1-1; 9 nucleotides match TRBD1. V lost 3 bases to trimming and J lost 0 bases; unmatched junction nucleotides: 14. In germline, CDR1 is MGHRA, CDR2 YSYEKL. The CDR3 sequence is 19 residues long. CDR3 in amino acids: CASSQTGGVTGLMNTEAFF. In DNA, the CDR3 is TGCGCCAGCAGCCAGACAGGGGGTGTTACGGGGCTCATGAACACTGAAGCTTTCTTT.

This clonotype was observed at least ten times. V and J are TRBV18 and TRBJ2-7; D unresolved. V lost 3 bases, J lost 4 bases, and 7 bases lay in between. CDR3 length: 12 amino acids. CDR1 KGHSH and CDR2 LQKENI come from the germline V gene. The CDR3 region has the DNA TGTGCCAGCTCACCCGCGGAGTACGAGCAGTACTTC. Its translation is CASSPAEYEQYF. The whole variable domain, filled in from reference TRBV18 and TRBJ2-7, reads NAGVMQNPRHLVRRRGQEARLRCSPMKGHSHVYWYRQLPEEGLKFMVYLQKENIIDESGMPKERFSAEFPKEGPSILRIQQVVRGDSAAYFCASSPAEYEQYFGPGTRLTVT.

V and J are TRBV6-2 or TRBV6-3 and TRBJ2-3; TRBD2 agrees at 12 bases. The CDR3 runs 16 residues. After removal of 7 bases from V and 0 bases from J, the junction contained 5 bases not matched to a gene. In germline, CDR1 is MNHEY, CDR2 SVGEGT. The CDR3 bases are TGTGCCAGCAACCCCGGGACTAGCGGGAGCACAGATACGCAGTATTTT. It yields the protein CASNPGTSGSTDTQYF.

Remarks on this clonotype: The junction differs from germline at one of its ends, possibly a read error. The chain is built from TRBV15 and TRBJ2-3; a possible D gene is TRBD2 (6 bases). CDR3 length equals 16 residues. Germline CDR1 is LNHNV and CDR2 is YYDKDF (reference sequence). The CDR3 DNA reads TGTACCACCAGCAGAGTTAGCGGAACTAGCACAGATACGCAGTATTTT. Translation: CTTSRVSGTSTDTQYF.

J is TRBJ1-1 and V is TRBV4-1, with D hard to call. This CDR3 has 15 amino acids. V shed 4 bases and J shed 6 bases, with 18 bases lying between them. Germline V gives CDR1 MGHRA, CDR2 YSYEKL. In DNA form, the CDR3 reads TGCGCCAGCAGCCCCGAAGGGAGTCGAAGTTCTGAAGCTTTCTTT. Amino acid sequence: CASSPEGSRSSEAFF.

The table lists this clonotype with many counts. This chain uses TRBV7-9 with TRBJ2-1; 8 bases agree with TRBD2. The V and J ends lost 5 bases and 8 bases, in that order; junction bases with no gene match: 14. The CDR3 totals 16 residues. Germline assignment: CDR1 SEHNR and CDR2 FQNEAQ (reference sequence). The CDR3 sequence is CASSHRIAGPKDEQFF. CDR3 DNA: TGTGCCAGCAGCCACCGGATAGCGGGGCCCAAGGATGAGCAGTTCTTC. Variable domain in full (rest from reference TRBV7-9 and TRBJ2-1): DTGVSQNPRHKITKRGQNVTFRCDPISEHNRLYWYRQTLGQGPEFLTYFQNEAQLEKSRLLSDRFSAERPKGSFSTLEIQRTEQGDSAMYLCASSHRIAGPKDEQFFGPGTRLTVL.

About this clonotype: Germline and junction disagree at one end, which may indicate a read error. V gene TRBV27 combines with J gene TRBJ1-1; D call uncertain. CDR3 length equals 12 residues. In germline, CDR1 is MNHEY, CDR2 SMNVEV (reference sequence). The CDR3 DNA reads TGTGTCAGCAGTTTATCAGGCAGTGAAGCTTTCTTT. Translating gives CVSSLSGSEAFF.